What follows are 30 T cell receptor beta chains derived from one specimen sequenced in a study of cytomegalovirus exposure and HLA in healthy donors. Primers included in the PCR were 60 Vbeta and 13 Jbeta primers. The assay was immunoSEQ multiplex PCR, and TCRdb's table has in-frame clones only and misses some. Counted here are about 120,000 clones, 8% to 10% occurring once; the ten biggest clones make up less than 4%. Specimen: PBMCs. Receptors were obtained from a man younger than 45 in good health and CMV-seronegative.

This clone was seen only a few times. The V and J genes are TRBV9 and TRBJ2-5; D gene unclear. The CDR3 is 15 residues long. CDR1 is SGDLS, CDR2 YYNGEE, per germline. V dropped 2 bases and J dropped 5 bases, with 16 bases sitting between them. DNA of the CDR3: TGTGCCAGCAGCGTCAACCTCCTACCGCTGGAGACCCAGTACTTC. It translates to CASSVNLLPLETQYF.

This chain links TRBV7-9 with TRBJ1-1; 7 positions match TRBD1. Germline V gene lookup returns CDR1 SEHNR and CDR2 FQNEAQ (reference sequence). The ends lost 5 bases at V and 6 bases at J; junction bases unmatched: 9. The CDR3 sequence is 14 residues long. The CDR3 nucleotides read TGTGCCAGCAGCCAAAGAACAGGGGTCTCTGAAGCTTTCTTT. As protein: CASSQRTGVSEAFF.

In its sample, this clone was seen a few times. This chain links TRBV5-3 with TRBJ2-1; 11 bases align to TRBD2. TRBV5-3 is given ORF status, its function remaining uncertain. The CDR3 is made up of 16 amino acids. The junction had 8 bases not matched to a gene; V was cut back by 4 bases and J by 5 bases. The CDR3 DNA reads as TGTGCCAGAAGCCCCTCACTAGCGGGAGACGACAATGAGCAGTTCTTC. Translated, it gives CARSPSLAGDDNEQFF.

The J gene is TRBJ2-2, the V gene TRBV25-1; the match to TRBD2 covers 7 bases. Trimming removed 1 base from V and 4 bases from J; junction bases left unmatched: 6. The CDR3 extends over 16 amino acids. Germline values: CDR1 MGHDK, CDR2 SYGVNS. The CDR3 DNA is TGTGCCAGCAGTGAATCTCGGGCTAGCGGCACCGGGGAGCTGTTTTTT. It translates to CASSESRASGTGELFF.

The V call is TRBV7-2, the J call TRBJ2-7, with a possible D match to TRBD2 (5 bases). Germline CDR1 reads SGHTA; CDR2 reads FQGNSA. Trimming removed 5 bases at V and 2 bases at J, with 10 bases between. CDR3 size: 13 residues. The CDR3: CASSPGNTYEQYF. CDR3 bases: TGTGCCAGCAGCCCCGGGAATACCTACGAGCAGTACTTC.

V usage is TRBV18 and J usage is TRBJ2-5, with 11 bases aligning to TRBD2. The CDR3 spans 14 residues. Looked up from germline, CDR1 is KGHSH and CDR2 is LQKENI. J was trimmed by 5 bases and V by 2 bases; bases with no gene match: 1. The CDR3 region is CASSPIAGGETQYF. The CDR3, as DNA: TGTGCCAGCTCACCAATAGCGGGAGGGGAGACCCAGTACTTC.

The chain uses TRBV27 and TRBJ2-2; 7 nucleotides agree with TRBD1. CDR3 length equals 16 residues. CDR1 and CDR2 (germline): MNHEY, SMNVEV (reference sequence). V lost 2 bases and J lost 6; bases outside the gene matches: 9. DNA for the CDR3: TGTGCCAGCAGTTTACTCTGGCAGGGGGTAGCCGGGGAGCTGTTTTTT. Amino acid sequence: CASSLLWQGVAGELFF.

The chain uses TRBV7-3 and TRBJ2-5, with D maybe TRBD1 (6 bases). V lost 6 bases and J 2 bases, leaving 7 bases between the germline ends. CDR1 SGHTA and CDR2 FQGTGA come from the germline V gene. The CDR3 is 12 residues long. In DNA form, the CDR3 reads TGTGCCAGCAGTCAGGGGCAAGAGACCCAGTACTTC. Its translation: CASSQGQETQYF.

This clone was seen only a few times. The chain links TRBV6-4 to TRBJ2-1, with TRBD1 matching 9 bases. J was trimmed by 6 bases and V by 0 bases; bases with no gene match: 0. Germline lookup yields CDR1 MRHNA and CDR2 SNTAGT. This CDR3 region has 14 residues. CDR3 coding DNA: TGTGCCAGCAGTGACTCGACAGGGGGCAATGAGCAGTTCTTC. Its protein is CASSDSTGGNEQFF.

The DNA for the CDR3 is TGCAGCGTCGACAGGGGGCTCAATGGCTACACCTTC. This translates into CSVDRGLNGYTF. The chain joins TRBV29-1 to TRBJ1-2, with 10 bases matching TRBD1. J lost 6 bases, V lost 6 bases, and 4 bases had no gene match. Per germline, CDR1 SQVTM and CDR2 ANQGSEA. CDR3 length: 12 residues.

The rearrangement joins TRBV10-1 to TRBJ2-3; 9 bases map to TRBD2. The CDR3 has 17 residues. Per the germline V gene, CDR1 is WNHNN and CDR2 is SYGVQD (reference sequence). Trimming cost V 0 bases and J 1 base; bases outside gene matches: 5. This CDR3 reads CASSESVKREGTDTQYF. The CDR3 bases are TGCGCCAGCAGTGAGTCGGTGAAGCGGGAGGGCACAGATACGCAGTATTTT.

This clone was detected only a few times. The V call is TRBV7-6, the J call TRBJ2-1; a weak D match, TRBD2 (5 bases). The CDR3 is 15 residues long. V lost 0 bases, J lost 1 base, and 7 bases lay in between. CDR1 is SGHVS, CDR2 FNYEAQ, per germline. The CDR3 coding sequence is TGTGCCAGCAGCTTAGCCGGGGTATCCTACAATGAGCAGTTCTTC. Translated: CASSLAGVSYNEQFF.

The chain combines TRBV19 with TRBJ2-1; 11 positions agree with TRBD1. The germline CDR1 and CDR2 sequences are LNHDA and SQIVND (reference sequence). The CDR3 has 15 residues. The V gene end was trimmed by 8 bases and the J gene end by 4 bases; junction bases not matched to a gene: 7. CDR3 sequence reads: CASWDRGSSYNEQFF. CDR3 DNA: TGTGCCAGTTGGGACAGGGGGAGCTCTTACAATGAGCAGTTCTTC.

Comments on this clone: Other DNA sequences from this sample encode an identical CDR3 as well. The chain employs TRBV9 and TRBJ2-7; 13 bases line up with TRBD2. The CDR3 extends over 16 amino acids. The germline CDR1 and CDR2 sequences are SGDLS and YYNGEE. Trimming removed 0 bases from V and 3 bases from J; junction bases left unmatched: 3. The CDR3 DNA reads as TGTGCCAGCAGCGTAGGGGGGACTAGCGGGATCTACGAGCAGTACTTC. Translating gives CASSVGGTSGIYEQYF.

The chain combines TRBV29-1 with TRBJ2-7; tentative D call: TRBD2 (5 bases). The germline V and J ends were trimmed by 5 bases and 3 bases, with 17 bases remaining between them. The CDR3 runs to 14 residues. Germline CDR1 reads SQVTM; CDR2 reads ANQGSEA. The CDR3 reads CSVTLGRSGYEQYF. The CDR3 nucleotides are TGCAGCGTTACCCTGGGTAGGAGCGGCTACGAGCAGTACTTC.

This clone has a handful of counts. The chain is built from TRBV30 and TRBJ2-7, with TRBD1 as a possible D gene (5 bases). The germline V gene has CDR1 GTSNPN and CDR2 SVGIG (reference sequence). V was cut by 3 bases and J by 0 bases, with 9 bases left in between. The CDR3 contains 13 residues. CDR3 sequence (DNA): TGTGCCTGGAGCGACAGTAACTCCTACGAGCAGTACTTC. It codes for CAWSDSNSYEQYF.

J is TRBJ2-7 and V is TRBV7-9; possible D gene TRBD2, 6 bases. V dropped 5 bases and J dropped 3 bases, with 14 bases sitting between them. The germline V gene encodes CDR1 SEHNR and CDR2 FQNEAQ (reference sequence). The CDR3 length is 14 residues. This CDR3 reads CASSRGIPYYEQYF. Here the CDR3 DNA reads TGTGCCAGCAGCCGGGGGATCCCCTACTACGAGCAGTACTTC.

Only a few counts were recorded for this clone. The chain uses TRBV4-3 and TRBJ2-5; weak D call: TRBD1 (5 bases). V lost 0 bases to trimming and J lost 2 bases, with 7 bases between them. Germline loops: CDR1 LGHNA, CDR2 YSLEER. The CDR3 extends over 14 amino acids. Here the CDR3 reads CASSQDRQQETQYF. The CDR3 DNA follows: TGCGCCAGCAGCCAAGATCGACAGCAAGAGACCCAGTACTTC.

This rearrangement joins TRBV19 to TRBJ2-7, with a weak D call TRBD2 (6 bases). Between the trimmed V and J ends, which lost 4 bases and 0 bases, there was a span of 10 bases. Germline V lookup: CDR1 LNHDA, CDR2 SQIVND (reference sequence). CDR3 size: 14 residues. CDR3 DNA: TGTGCCAGTAGTAGCGGGGATCGCTCCTACGAGCAGTACTTC. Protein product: CASSSGDRSYEQYF. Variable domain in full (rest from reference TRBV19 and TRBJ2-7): DGGITQSPKYLFRKEGQNVTLSCEQNLNHDAMYWYRQDPGQGLRLIYYSQIVNDFQKGDIAEGYSVSREKKESFPLTVTSAQKNPTAFYLCASSSGDRSYEQYFGPGTRLTVT.

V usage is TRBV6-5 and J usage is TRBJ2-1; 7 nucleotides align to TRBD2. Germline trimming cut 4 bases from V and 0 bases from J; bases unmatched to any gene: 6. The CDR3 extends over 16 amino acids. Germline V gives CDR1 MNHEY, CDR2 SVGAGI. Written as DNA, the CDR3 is TGTGCCAGCAGTTCCAGGGTAGCGGGCTCCTACAATGAGCAGTTCTTC. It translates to CASSSRVAGSYNEQFF.

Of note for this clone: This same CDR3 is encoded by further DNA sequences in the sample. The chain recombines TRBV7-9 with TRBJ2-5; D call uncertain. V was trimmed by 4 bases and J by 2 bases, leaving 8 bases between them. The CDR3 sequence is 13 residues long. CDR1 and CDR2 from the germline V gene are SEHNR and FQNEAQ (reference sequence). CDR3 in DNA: TGTGCCAGCAGCTCCAGTGGTCAAGAGACCCAGTACTTC. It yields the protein CASSSSGQETQYF.

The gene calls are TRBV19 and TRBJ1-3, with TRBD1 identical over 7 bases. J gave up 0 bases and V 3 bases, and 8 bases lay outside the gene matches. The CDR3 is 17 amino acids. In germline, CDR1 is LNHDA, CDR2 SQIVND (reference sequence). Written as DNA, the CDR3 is TGTGCCAGTAGTATCAGCGCCGGGACAGCCTCTGGAAACACCATATATTTT. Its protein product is CASSISAGTASGNTIYF.

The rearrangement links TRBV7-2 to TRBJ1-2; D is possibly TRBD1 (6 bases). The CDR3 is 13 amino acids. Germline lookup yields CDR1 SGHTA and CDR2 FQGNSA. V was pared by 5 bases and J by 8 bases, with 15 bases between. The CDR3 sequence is CASSTRGAVGYTF. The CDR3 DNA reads TGTGCCAGCAGCACCCGGGGGGCGGTCGGCTACACCTTC.

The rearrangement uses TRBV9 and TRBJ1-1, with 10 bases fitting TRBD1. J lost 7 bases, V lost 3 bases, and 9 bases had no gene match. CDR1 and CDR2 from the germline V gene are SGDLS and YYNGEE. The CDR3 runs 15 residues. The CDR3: CASSGRQGAAVEAFF. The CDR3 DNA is TGTGCCAGCAGCGGCCGACAGGGGGCGGCGGTTGAAGCTTTCTTT.

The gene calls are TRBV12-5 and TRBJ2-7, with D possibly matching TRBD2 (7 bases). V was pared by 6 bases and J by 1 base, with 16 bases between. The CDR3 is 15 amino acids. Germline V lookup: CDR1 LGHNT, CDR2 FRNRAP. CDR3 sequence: CASGPLGGPSYEQYF. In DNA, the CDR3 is TGTGCTAGTGGCCCCCTCGGGGGGCCTTCCTACGAGCAGTACTTC. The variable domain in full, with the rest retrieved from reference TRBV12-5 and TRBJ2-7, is DARVTQTPRHKVTEMGQEVTMRCQPILGHNTVFWYRQTMMQGLELLAYFRNRAPLDDSGMPKDRFSAEMPDATLATLKIQPSEPRDSAVYFCASGPLGGPSYEQYFGPGTRLTVT.

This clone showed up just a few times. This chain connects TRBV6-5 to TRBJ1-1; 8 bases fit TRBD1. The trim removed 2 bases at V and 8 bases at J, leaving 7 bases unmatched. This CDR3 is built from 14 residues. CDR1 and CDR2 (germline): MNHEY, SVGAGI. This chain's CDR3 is CASSYLTGGGEAFF. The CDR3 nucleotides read TGTGCCAGCAGTTACCTTACAGGGGGAGGAGAAGCTTTCTTT.

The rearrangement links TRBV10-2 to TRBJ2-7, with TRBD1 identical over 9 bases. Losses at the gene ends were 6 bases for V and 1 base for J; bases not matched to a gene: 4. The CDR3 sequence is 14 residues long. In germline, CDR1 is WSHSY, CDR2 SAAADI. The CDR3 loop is CASRDRGPSYEQYF. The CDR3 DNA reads TGCGCCAGCAGGGACAGGGGCCCTTCCTACGAGCAGTACTTC.

CDR3 sequence reads: CASSIKETQYF. The CDR3 region has the DNA TGTGCCAGCAGTATAAAAGAGACCCAGTACTTC. The chain links TRBV25-1 to TRBJ2-5, with unresolved D. Between the trimmed V and J ends, which lost 5 bases and 3 bases, there was a span of 4 bases. The germline CDR1 and CDR2 sequences are MGHDK and SYGVNS. The CDR3 covers 11 residues. Using reference TRBV25-1 and TRBJ2-5 for the parts outside the CDR3, the full variable domain is EADIYQTPRYLVIGTGKKITLECSQTMGHDKMYWYQQDPGMELHLIHYSYGVNSTEKGDLSSESTVSRIRTEHFPLTLESARPSHTSQYLCASSIKETQYFGPGTRLLVL.

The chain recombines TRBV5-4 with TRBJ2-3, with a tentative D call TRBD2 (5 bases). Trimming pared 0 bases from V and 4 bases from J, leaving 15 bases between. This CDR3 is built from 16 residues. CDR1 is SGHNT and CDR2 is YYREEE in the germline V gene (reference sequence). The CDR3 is CASSLELATRSDTQYF. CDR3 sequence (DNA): TGTGCCAGCAGCTTGGAGCTAGCCACTAGATCAGATACGCAGTATTTT.

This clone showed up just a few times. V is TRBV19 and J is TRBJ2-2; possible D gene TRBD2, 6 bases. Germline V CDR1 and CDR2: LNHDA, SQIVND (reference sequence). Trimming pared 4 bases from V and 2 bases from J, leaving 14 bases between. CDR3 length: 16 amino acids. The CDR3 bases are TGTGCCAGTAGTACAAGCCCGGGACTTAACACCGGGGAGCTGTTTTTT. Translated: CASSTSPGLNTGELFF.